A selection of T cell receptor beta chains follows, all from one sample in a study of T cell repertoires in cytomegalovirus infection. Their target antigens are unknown. TCRdb ran MiXCR on the reads and lists one entry per CDR3 protein. The sample contains about 830,000 distinct CDR3 sequences, about 30% of which appear only once. The material was cultured CD8+ T cells from PBMCs, obtained from culture after CMV antigen stimulation. The receptors were sampled from a human donor in good health (CMV status not recorded). Some clones in this sample may be carry-over from other donors' samples. The CDR3 runs from the conserved cysteine through the conserved F or W. D genes are given only for firm matches. A row's size may be missing; if present it is once, few, many or a size class.

size	V	J	D	CDR3	DNA
-	TRBV7-9	TRBJ2-7	-	CASSLSGGQYF	TGTGCCAGCAGCTTATCCGGGGGGCAGTACTTC
many	TRBV6-1	TRBJ2-1	-	CASSEISASYNEQFF	TGTGCCAGCAGTGAAATCAGCGCTTCCTACAATGAGCAGTTCTTC
-	TRBV7-9	TRBJ2-3	-	CASSSNPALAVTDTQYF	TGTGCCAGCAGCTCTAATCCGGCCTTGGCAGTGACAGATACGCAGTATTTT
few	TRBV4-1	TRBJ2-3	-	CASSQDYSDGDTQYF	TGCGCCAGCAGCCAAGATTACAGTGACGGAGATACGCAGTATTTT
-	TRBV19	TRBJ2-1	-	CASHRKGYNEQFF	TGTGCCAGTCATCGGAAGGGCTACAATGAGCAGTTCTTC
-	TRBV5-8	TRBJ2-2	-	CASSPERWHTGELFF	TGTGCCAGCAGCCCGGAGCGATGGCACACCGGGGAGCTGTTTTTT
-	TRBV4-2	TRBJ2-2	-	CASSQLLTGELFF	TGTGCCAGCAGCCAATTGCTCACCGGGGAGCTGTTTTTT
-	TRBV6-5	TRBJ2-3	TRBD2	CASSYSLAGDSTDTQYF	TGTGCCAGCAGTTACTCGTTAGCGGGGGATAGCACAGATACGCAGTATTTT
-	TRBV27	TRBJ2-7	-	CASSSPRGEQYF	TGTGCCAGCAGTTCCCCAAGGGGCGAGCAGTACTTC
-	TRBV6-1	TRBJ2-2	TRBD2	CASSLLAGGKTGELFF	TGTGCCAGCAGCCTACTAGCGGGGGGTAAAACCGGGGAGCTGTTTTTT
many	TRBV7-2	TRBJ1-1	-	CASREQGNTEAFF	TGTGCCAGCAGGGAACAGGGGAACACTGAAGCTTTCTTT
few	TRBV11-1	TRBJ2-3	TRBD2	CASSLAFGAGADTQYF	TGTGCCAGCAGCTTAGCGTTCGGAGCGGGGGCAGATACGCAGTATTTT
-	TRBV4-1	TRBJ1-5	TRBD1	CASSHWTGGSPDQPQHF	TGCGCCAGCAGCCACTGGACAGGGGGCTCCCCTGATCAGCCCCAGCATTTT
many	TRBV6-1	TRBJ1-3	-	CASTGASGNSGNTIYF	TGTGCCAGCACAGGGGCTAGTGGAAACTCTGGAAACACCATATATTTT
-	TRBV9	TRBJ1-1	-	CASSTGWATEAFF	TGTGCCAGCAGCACAGGGTGGGCCACTGAAGCTTTCTTT
few	TRBV6-5	TRBJ2-5	TRBD2	CASSYSRGSGGETQYF	TGTGCCAGCAGTTACTCGAGGGGTAGCGGGGGCGAGACCCAGTACTTC